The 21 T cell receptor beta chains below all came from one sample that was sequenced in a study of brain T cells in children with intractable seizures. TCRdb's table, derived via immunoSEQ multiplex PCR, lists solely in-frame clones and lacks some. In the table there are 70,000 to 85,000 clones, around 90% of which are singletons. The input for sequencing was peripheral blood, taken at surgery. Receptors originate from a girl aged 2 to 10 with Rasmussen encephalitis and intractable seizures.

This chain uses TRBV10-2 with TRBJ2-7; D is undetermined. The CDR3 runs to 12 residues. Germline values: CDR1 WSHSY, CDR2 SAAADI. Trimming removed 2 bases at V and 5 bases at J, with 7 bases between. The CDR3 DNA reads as TGCGCCAGCAGTGAGAGGAAGAACGAGCAGTACTTC. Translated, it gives CASSERKNEQYF.

CDR3 nucleotide sequence: TGTGCCAGCAGCAACGCTACGCTGTCCAGCTCCTACGAGCAGTACTTC. Its protein product is CASSNATLSSSYEQYF. This chain uses TRBV21-1 with TRBJ2-7. TRBV21-1 is an annotated pseudogene. The CDR3 consists of 16 residues.

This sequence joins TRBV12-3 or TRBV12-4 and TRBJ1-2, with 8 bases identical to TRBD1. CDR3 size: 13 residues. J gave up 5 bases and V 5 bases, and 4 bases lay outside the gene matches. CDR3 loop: CASSPWTGYGYTF. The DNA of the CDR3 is TGTGCCAGCAGTCCCTGGACAGGGTATGGCTACACCTTC.

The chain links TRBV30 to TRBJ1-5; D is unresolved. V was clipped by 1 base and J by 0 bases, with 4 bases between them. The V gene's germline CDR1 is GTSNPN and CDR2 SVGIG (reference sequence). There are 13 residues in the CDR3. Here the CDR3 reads CAWSDSSNQPQHF. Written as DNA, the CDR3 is TGTGCCTGGAGTGACTCTAGCAATCAGCCCCAGCATTTT. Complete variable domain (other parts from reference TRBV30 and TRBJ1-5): SQTIHQWPATLVQPVGSPLSLECTVEGTSNPNLYWYRQAAGRGLQLLFYSVGIGQISSEVPQNLSASRPQDRQFILSSKKLLLSDSGFYLCAWSDSSNQPQHFGDGTRLSIL.

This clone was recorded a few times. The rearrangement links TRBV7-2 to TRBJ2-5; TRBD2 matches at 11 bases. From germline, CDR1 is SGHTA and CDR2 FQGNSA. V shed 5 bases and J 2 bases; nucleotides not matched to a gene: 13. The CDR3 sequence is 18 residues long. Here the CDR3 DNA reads TGTGCCAGCAGCCCTTCCACTAGCGGGGGCCCAATTCAAGAGACCCAGTACTTC. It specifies CASSPSTSGGPIQETQYF.

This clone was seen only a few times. The CDR3 sequence: CASSFFGKLFF. DNA for the CDR3: TGTGCCAGCAGTTTTTTTGGAAAACTGTTTTTT. This rearrangement joins TRBV12-3 or TRBV12-4 to TRBJ1-4, with D unclear. V lost 3 bases to trimming and J lost 10 bases, with 6 bases between them. CDR3 length: 11 residues.

The CDR3 nucleotides read TGTGCCAGCAGTCCGCTGGACGGGGGGTCCCTGGAGACCCAGTACTTC. This translates into CASSPLDGGSLETQYF. The chain has TRBV28 and TRBJ2-5, with 7 bases identical to TRBD2. The CDR3 loop spans 16 amino acids. Trimming at V came to 5 bases and at J to 5 bases, leaving 14 bases not matched to a gene. CDR1 and CDR2 (germline): MDHEN, SYDVKM. Full variable domain (outside the CDR3, taken from reference TRBV28 and TRBJ2-5): DVKVTQSSRYLVKRTGEKVFLECVQDMDHENMFWYRQDPGLGLRLIYFSYDVKMKEKGDIPEGYSVSREKKERFSLILESASTNQTSMYLCASSPLDGGSLETQYFGPGTRLLVL.

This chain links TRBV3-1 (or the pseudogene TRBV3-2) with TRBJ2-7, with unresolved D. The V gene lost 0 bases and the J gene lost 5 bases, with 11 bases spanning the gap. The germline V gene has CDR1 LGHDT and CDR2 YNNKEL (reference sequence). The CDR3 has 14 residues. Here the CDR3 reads CASSQEPRIHEQYF. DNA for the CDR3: TGTGCCAGCAGCCAAGAGCCACGTATCCACGAGCAGTACTTC.

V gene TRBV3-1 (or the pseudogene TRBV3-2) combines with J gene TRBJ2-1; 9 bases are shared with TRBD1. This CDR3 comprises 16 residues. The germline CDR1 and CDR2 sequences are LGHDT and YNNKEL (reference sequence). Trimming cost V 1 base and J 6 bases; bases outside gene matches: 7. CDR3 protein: CASSQVQGTGSNEQFF. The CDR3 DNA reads TGTGCCAGCAGCCAAGTCCAGGGGACAGGGTCCAATGAGCAGTTCTTC.

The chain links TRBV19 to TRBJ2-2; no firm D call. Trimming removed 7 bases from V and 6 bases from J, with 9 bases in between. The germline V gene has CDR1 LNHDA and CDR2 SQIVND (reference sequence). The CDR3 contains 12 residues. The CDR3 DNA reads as TGTGCCAGTACCTCCATGCCCGGGGAGCTGTTTTTT. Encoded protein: CASTSMPGELFF. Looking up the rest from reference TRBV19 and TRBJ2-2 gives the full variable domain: DGGITQSPKYLFRKEGQNVTLSCEQNLNHDAMYWYRQDPGQGLRLIYYSQIVNDFQKGDIAEGYSVSREKKESFPLTVTSAQKNPTAFYLCASTSMPGELFFGEGSRLTVL.

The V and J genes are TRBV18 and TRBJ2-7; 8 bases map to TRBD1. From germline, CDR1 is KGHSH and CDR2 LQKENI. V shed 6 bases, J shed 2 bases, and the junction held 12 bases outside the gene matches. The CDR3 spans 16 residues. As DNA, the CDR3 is TGTGCCAGCTCTCAAGTCCATGGGACAGGCCCCTACGAGCAGTACTTC. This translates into CASSQVHGTGPYEQYF.

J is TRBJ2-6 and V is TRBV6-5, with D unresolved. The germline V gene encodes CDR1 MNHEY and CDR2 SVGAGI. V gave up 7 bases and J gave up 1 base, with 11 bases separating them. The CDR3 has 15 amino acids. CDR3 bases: TGTGCCAGCACCCCCATAGCTTCTGGGGCCAACGTCCTGACTTTC. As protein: CASTPIASGANVLTF.

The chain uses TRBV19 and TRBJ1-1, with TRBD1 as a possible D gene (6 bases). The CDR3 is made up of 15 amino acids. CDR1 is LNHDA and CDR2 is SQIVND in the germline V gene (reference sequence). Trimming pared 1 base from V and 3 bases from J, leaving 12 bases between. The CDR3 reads CASSIGGRHYTEAFF. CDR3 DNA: TGTGCCAGTAGTATAGGGGGGCGTCACTACACTGAAGCTTTCTTT.

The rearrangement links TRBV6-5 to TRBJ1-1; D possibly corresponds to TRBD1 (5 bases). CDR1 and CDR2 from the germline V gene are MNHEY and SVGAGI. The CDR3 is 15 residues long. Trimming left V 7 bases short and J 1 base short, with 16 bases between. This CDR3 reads CASNRGPFPNTEAFF. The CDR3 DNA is TGTGCCAGCAATCGGGGCCCGTTTCCGAACACTGAAGCTTTCTTT.

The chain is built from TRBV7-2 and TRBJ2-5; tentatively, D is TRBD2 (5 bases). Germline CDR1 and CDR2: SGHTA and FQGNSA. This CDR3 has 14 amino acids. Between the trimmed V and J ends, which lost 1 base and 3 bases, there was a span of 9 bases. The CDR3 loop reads CASSLGGSKETQYF. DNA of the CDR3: TGTGCCAGCAGCTTAGGCGGGTCCAAAGAGACCCAGTACTTC. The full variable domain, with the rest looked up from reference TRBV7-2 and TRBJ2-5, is GAGVSQSPSNKVTEKGKDVELRCDPISGHTALYWYRQSLGQGLEFLIYFQGNSAPDKSGLPSDRFSAERTGGSVSTLTIQRTQQEDSAVYLCASSLGGSKETQYFGPGTRLLVL.

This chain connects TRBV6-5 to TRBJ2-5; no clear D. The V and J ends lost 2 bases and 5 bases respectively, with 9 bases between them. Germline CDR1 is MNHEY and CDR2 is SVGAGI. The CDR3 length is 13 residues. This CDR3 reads CASSYLRSETQYF. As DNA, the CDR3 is TGTGCCAGCAGTTACCTCAGGAGTGAGACCCAGTACTTC.

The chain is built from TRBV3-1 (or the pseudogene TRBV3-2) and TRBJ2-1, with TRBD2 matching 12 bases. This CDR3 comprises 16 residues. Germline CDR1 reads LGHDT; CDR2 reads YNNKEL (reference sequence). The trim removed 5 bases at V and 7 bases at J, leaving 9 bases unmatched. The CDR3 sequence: CASSRLAGVKGNEQFF. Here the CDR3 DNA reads TGTGCCAGCAGCAGACTAGCGGGAGTCAAAGGGAATGAGCAGTTCTTC.

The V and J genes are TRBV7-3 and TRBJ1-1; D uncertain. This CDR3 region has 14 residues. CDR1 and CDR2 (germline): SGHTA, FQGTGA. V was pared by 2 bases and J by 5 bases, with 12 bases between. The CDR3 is CASSLQPLGTEAFF. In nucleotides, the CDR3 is TGTGCCAGCAGCTTACAACCCCTGGGAACTGAAGCTTTCTTT.

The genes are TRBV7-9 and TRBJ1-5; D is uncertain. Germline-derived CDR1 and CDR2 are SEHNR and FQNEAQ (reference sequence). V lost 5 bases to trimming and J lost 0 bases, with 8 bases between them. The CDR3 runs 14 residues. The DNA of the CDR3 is TGTGCCAGCAGCCGGGGTGATAGCAATCAGCCCCAGCATTTT. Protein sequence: CASSRGDSNQPQHF.

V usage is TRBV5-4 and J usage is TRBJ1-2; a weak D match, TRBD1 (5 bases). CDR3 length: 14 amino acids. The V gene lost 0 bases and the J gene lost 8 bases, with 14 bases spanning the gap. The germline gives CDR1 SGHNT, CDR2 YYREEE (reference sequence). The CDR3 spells CASSLVGPASGYTF. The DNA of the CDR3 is TGTGCCAGCAGCTTGGTGGGACCCGCATCGGGCTACACCTTC.

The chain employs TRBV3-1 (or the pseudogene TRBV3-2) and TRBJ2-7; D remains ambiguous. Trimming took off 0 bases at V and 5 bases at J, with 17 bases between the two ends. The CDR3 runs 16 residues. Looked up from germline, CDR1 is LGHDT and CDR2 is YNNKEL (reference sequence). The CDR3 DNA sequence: TGTGCCAGCAGCCAAGATGCGCAATCGTTATGGCACGAGCAGTACTTC. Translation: CASSQDAQSLWHEQYF.